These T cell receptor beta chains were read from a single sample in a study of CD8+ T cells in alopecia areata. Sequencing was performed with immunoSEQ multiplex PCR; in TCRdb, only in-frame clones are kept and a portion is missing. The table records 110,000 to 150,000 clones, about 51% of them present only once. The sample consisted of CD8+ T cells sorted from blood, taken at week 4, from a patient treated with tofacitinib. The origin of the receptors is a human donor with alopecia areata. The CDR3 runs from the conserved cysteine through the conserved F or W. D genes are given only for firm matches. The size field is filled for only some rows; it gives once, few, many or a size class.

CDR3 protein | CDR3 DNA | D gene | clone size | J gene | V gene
CASTRTGGEETQYF | TGTGCCAGCACCCGGACAGGGGGCGAGGAGACCCAGTACTTC | TRBD1 | NA | TRBJ2-5 | TRBV2
CASSVEAGPSYEQYF | TGTGCCAGCAGCGTAGAGGCCGGGCCCTCCTACGAGCAGTACTTC | NA | NA | TRBJ2-7 | TRBV9
CASFGGGGTEAFF | TGTGCCTCCTTCGGGGGCGGAGGCACTGAAGCTTTCTTT | NA | NA | TRBJ1-1 | TRBV30
CASFGTDNSPLHF | TGTGCCAGTTTCGGGACAGATAATTCACCCCTCCACTTT | TRBD1 | NA | TRBJ1-6 | TRBV2
CASSQDRTLNGELFF | TGCGCCAGCAGCCAAGATAGGACACTAAACGGGGAGCTGTTTTTT | NA | few | TRBJ2-2 | TRBV4-1
CASSPGQGSAETQYF | TGTGCCAGCAGCCCGGGACAGGGGTCCGCCGAGACCCAGTACTTC | TRBD1 | NA | TRBJ2-5 | TRBV5-4
CASSYGLAGQETQYF | TGTGCCAGCAGCTACGGACTAGCGGGCCAAGAGACCCAGTACTTC | TRBD2 | few | TRBJ2-5 | TRBV5-4
CASSYSMDTYEQYF | TGTGCCAGCAGTTACTCGATGGACACCTACGAGCAGTACTTC | NA | NA | TRBJ2-7 | TRBV6-5
CASSYEQSYGYTF | TGTGCCAGCAGTTACGAGCAGAGCTATGGCTACACCTTC | NA | NA | TRBJ1-2 | TRBV6-5
CAWGTGVVETQYF | TGTGCCTGGGGGACAGGGGTGGTGGAGACCCAGTACTTC | TRBD1 | NA | TRBJ2-5 | TRBV30
CAISRSPYEQYF | TGTGCCATCTCTCGGTCCCCCTACGAGCAGTACTTC | NA | NA | TRBJ2-7 | TRBV25-1
CASSPLDEGEETQYF | TGTGCCAGCTCACCACTGGACGAGGGGGAAGAGACCCAGTACTTC | NA | NA | TRBJ2-5 | TRBV18
CASSQEAGEAYEQYF | TGTGCCAGCAGCCAAGAGGCAGGAGAAGCCTACGAGCAGTACTTC | NA | NA | TRBJ2-7 | TRBV4-2
CATSSRQGPQETQYF | TGTGCCACCAGCAGTCGACAGGGCCCACAAGAGACCCAGTACTTC | TRBD1 | NA | TRBJ2-5 | TRBV15
CASYDLTSYEQYF | TGTGCCAGCTACGACCTTACCTCGTACGAGCAGTACTTC | NA | NA | TRBJ2-7 | TRBV2
CASNGGDSPLHF | TGTGCCAGCAACGGGGGTGATTCACCCCTCCACTTT | NA | NA | TRBJ1-6 | TRBV2
CASSLDYGSEQYF | TGTGCCAGCAGCTTAGATTACGGTAGCGAGCAGTACTTC | NA | NA | TRBJ2-7 | TRBV11-2
CSVVGLAGAQETQYF | TGCAGCGTCGTCGGACTAGCGGGGGCTCAAGAGACCCAGTACTTC | TRBD2 | few | TRBJ2-5 | TRBV29-1
CASSLGTLQETQYF | TGTGCCAGCAGCTTGGGGACCCTCCAAGAGACCCAGTACTTC | NA | NA | TRBJ2-5 | TRBV5-6
CASSSWRSQETQYF | TGCGCCAGCAGCTCCTGGCGGTCCCAAGAGACCCAGTACTTC | NA | NA | TRBJ2-5 | TRBV5-1
CASSWGQTNTGELFF | TGTGCCAGCAGCTGGGGACAGACGAACACCGGGGAGCTGTTTTTT | TRBD1 | few | TRBJ2-2 | TRBV5-6
CASSGPLNTEAFF | TGTGCCAGCTCAGGACCCCTGAACACTGAAGCTTTCTTT | NA | NA | TRBJ1-1 | TRBV6-5
CSVDDPGRGEQETQYF | TGCAGCGTTGACGATCCGGGGCGGGGGGAGCAAGAGACCCAGTACTTC | TRBD2 | NA | TRBJ2-5 | TRBV29-1
CASSERGSTDTQYF | TGTGCCAGCAGTGAACGAGGTAGCACAGATACGCAGTATTTT | NA | NA | TRBJ2-3 | TRBV6-4
CASSRGIGRGNEQYF | TGTGCCAGCAGCCGAGGTATAGGCCGAGGGAACGAGCAGTACTTC | NA | NA | TRBJ2-7 | TRBV14
CASSQDTASSYNSPLHF | TGTGCCAGCAGCCAAGATACAGCGAGCTCCTATAATTCACCCCTCCACTTT | NA | few | TRBJ1-6 | TRBV14
CASSSVASNQPQHF | TGTGCCAGCAGCTCAGTCGCGAGCAATCAGCCCCAGCATTTT | NA | few | TRBJ1-5 | TRBV7-8
CASSLAGGNQETQYF | TGTGCCAGTAGTCTAGCGGGGGGTAACCAAGAGACCCAGTACTTC | TRBD2 | NA | TRBJ2-5 | TRBV19
CSVEDRGTNYGYTF | TGCAGCGTTGAAGATCGGGGGACAAACTATGGCTACACCTTC | NA | NA | TRBJ1-2 | TRBV29-1
CATSSRQGGRETQYF | TGTGCCACCAGCAGTCGTCAGGGGGGCCGGGAGACCCAGTACTTC | NA | NA | TRBJ2-5 | TRBV15
CASSLVRRRETQYF | TGTGCCAGCAGCTTAGTCCGCCGAAGAGAGACCCAGTACTTC | NA | NA | TRBJ2-5 | TRBV7-2
CASSYRGGVETQYF | TGTGCTAGCAGCTACCGAGGAGGGGTGGAGACCCAGTACTTC | NA | once | TRBJ2-5 | TRBV7-7
CASSHGTGKNEKLFF | TGTGCCAGCAGTCACGGGACAGGGAAAAATGAAAAACTGTTTTTT | TRBD1 | many | TRBJ1-4 | TRBV11-2
CAWTSWGRGYEQYF | TGTGCCTGGACCTCCTGGGGGAGAGGTTACGAGCAGTACTTC | NA | NA | TRBJ2-7 | TRBV30
CASSGSDYEQYF | TGTGCCAGCAGCGGTAGCGACTACGAGCAGTACTTC | NA | NA | TRBJ2-7 | TRBV7-9
CASSTDSTYEQYF | TGTGCCAGCAGCACCGACAGCACCTACGAGCAGTACTTC | NA | NA | TRBJ2-7 | TRBV5-4
CASSQDFPDTQYF | TGCGCCAGCAGCCAAGATTTCCCAGATACGCAGTATTTT | NA | NA | TRBJ2-3 | TRBV4-1
CASSQRWGGQETQYF | TGCGCCAGCAGCCAACGGTGGGGGGGCCAAGAGACCCAGTACTTC | TRBD2 | NA | TRBJ2-5 | TRBV4-3
CASSYREGHTEAFF | TGTGCCAGCAGTTACAGGGAGGGGCACACTGAAGCTTTCTTT | NA | NA | TRBJ1-1 | TRBV6-5
CASSLDPNQLPGANVLTF | TGCGCCAGCAGCTTGGACCCCAACCAGCTCCCTGGGGCCAACGTCCTGACTTTC | NA | NA | TRBJ2-6 | TRBV5-1
CASSLEKGQETQYF | TGTGCCAGCAGCTTAGAGAAGGGGCAAGAGACCCAGTACTTC | NA | few | TRBJ2-5 | TRBV13
CASSVRRGSSYNEQFF | TGTGCCAGCAGCGTACGGCGCGGGAGCTCCTACAATGAGCAGTTCTTC | TRBD2 | NA | TRBJ2-1 | TRBV9
CASSLGGNTEAFF | TGTGCCAGCAGTTTAGGCGGAAACACTGAAGCTTTCTTT | NA | NA | TRBJ1-1 | TRBV27
CASSSIPPLVGDTQYF | TGTGCCAGCAGTTCTATCCCTCCCCTCGTTGGGGATACGCAGTATTTT | NA | few | TRBJ2-3 | TRBV27
CAIQNTGELFF | TGTGCCATCCAGAACACCGGGGAGCTGTTTTTT | NA | NA | TRBJ2-2 | TRBV25-1
CASSWGRTTEAFF | TGTGCCAGCAGCTGGGGGAGGACCACTGAAGCTTTCTTT | NA | NA | TRBJ1-1 | TRBV7-2